The 24 T cell receptor beta chains listed next were all sequenced from one sample in a study of blood T cells in healthy people across ages. The use of a sample-barcoded 5' primer and a J-beta primer mix characterized a second PCR of roughly 6 to 11 cycles. From the 5' RACE reads, TCRdb called clonotypes with MiXCR, one entry per CDR3 protein. Altogether around 670,000 distinct CDR3 sequences are present, less than 35% being singletons, with the ten largest covering 15% to 18%. The specimen sequenced was blood. The receptors here all came from a woman older than 75 in good health.

As for this clonotype: One end of the junction varies from germline; a read error may be responsible. The chain has TRBV6-2 or TRBV6-3 and TRBJ1-6; no reliable D call. The CDR3 sequence is 17 residues long. CDR1 MNHEY and CDR2 SVGEGT come from the germline V gene. The CDR3 bases are TGTGCCAGCAGTTACTCGTCCCCGGCAGCCTATAATTCACCCCCCCACTTT. It encodes CASSYSSPAAYNSPPHF.

This clonotype has a handful of counts. This could be a read error, since a much larger clone is one nucleotide away. The J gene is TRBJ2-3, the V gene TRBV7-3; 8 bases map to TRBD2. Germline CDR1 SGHTA, CDR2 FQGTGA. The CDR3 runs to 16 residues. CDR3 DNA: TGTACCAGCAGCCCCCGAGGTAGCGGGGCTACAGATACGCAGTATTTT. It encodes CTSSPRGSGATDTQYF.

This clonotype appeared once. V and J are TRBV20-1 and TRBJ1-3; 8 bases line up with TRBD1. Germline loops: CDR1 DFQATT, CDR2 SNEGSKA (reference sequence). The CDR3 consists of 14 residues. V shed 5 bases, J shed 1 base, and the junction held 4 bases outside the gene matches. The CDR3 DNA follows: TGCAGTGCTTCCAGGGGGCGTTCTGGAAACACCATATATTTT. Translating it yields CSASRGRSGNTIYF.

The table lists this clonotype with many counts. V gene TRBV7-2 combines with J gene TRBJ2-7; TRBD2 matches 14 bases. CDR3 length: 16 residues. V lost 3 bases to trimming and J lost 0 bases; unmatched junction nucleotides: 1. Germline V gives CDR1 SGHTA, CDR2 FQGNSA. The CDR3 spells CASSLGLAGDSYEQYF. The CDR3 DNA reads as TGTGCCAGCAGCTTGGGACTAGCGGGGGACTCCTACGAGCAGTACTTC.

Concerning this clonotype itself: This may stem from a read error, because a much larger clone lies one nucleotide away. V usage is TRBV15 and J usage is TRBJ2-5; possibly TRBD1 or TRBD2 for D (5 bases each). Germline V gene data show CDR1 as LNHNV and CDR2 as YYDKDF (reference sequence). The CDR3 runs to 18 residues. CDR3 bases: TGTGCCACCGGCAGAGGGGTTGGAGCAGAAATATACCAAGAGACCCAGTACTTC. It specifies CATGRGVGAEIYQETQYF.

The rearrangement uses TRBV4-3 and TRBJ1-2; D is possibly TRBD1 (6 bases). The V and J ends lost 0 bases and 4 bases respectively, with 12 bases between them. The CDR3 has 15 amino acids. Germline values: CDR1 LGHNA, CDR2 YSLEER. CDR3 in DNA: TGCGCCAGCAGCCAAGAGCCCGGGGGCAGCTATGGCTACACCTTC. Encoded protein: CASSQEPGGSYGYTF.

This sequence joins TRBV5-1 and TRBJ2-3; D is possibly TRBD1 or TRBD2 (5 bases each). CDR1 SGHRS and CDR2 YFSETQ come from the germline V gene. This CDR3 spans 17 amino acids. The V and J ends lost 0 bases and 1 base respectively, with 15 bases between them. The CDR3 here is CASSLAGALERTDTQYF. CDR3 bases: TGCGCCAGCAGCTTGGCCGGGGCCCTCGAACGCACAGATACGCAGTATTTT.

This clonotype was observed at least ten times. V gene TRBV3-1 combines with J gene TRBJ2-3; 8 bases agree with TRBD1. V trimming: 0 bases; J trimming: 2 bases; junction bases outside the gene matches: 13. Per germline, CDR1 LGHDT and CDR2 YNNKEL (reference sequence). CDR3 size: 19 residues. The CDR3 here is CASSQDGARGRVNTDTQYF. CDR3 bases: TGTGCCAGCAGCCAAGATGGGGCCAGGGGGCGCGTGAACACAGATACGCAGTATTTT.

V is TRBV27 and J is TRBJ2-3, with TRBD2 matching over 9 bases. Germline CDR1 and CDR2: MNHEY and SMNVEV (reference sequence). With V trimmed by 2 bases and J by 2 bases, 8 bases remained unmatched. The CDR3 runs 17 residues. The CDR3, as DNA: TGTGCCAGCAGTTTAAGCTGGCTAGCGGGAACCACAGATACGCAGTATTTT. Amino acid sequence: CASSLSWLAGTTDTQYF.

This clonotype came up many times. This chain uses TRBV11-2 with TRBJ1-1; TRBD1 is a possible D gene (6 bases). V shed 3 bases and J shed 4 bases, with 12 bases lying between them. The germline CDR1 and CDR2 sequences are SGHAT and FQNNGV. This CDR3 region has 14 residues. The CDR3 nucleotides are TGTGCCAGCAGCTTGGCGGGGGCAGGCACTGAAGCTTTCTTT. Translating it yields CASSLAGAGTEAFF.

DNA for the CDR3: TGTGCCATCAGAATCCGGGGGAGGACCTACAATGAGCAGTTCTTC. This gives the protein CAIRIRGRTYNEQFF. This chain connects TRBV21-1 to TRBJ2-1; the table gives TRBD1 as D, unverified against the DNA. TRBV21-1 is a pseudogene. The CDR3 spans 15 residues.

This clonotype occurred many times. The genes are TRBV6-2 or TRBV6-3 and TRBJ2-1; weak D call: TRBD1 (6 bases). Germline V CDR1 and CDR2: MNHEY, SVGEGT. The CDR3 runs 15 residues. Trimming cost V 7 bases and J 3 bases, with 16 bases left between them. The CDR3 DNA is TGTGCCAGCACCGACCTGGGGGCAGGCTACAATGAGCAGTTCTTC. Translated: CASTDLGAGYNEQFF.

The rearrangement joins TRBV20-1 to TRBJ1-6; 7 nucleotides match TRBD1. Germline assignment: CDR1 DFQATT and CDR2 SNEGSKA (reference sequence). The CDR3 runs 16 residues. With 0 bases clipped from V and 7 bases from J, the junction kept 9 bases outside the gene matches. CDR3 residues: CSARDGKGAVNSPLHF. CDR3 nucleotides: TGCAGTGCTAGAGATGGGAAGGGGGCGGTAAATTCACCCCTCCACTTT.

This clonotype occurred a few times. This may be a read error: a much more frequent sequence differs by one nucleotide. J is TRBJ2-3 and V is TRBV15; D uncertain. The CDR3 is 15 residues long. Germline V lookup: CDR1 LNHNV, CDR2 YYDKDF (reference sequence). The CDR3 protein is CAASRAGPSTDTQYF. CDR3 nucleotides: TGTGCCGCCAGCAGAGCAGGACCTAGCACAGATACGCAGTATTTT.

In its sample, this clonotype was seen many times. The chain links TRBV11-2 to TRBJ2-3, with D possibly being TRBD2 (7 bases). Trimming took off 1 base at V and 5 bases at J, with 22 bases between the two ends. Germline V CDR1 and CDR2: SGHAT, FQNNGV. The CDR3 runs 18 residues. The chain's CDR3 is CASSLVPWGGGGRDTQYF. Here the CDR3 DNA reads TGTGCCAGCAGCTTAGTACCATGGGGGGGCGGGGGTCGAGATACGCAGTATTTT. The full variable domain, in which reference TRBV11-2 and TRBJ2-3 provide the parts outside the CDR3, is EAGVAQSPRYKIIEKRQSVAFWCNPISGHATLYWYQQILGQGPKLLIQFQNNGVVDDSQLPKDRFSAERLKGVDSTLKIQPAKLEDSAVYLCASSLVPWGGGGRDTQYFGPGTRLTVL.

Concerning this clonotype: A much larger clone differs from this one at a single base, so this may be a read error. The V call is TRBV20-1, the J call TRBJ2-1; D is tentatively TRBD1 or TRBD2 (5 bases each). The CDR3 runs to 16 residues. With 6 bases removed from V and 0 bases from J, the gap between germline ends came to 18 bases. Germline V lookup: CDR1 DFQATT, CDR2 SNEGSKA (reference sequence). The CDR3 sequence is CSATRGAPSSYNEQFF. The CDR3 nucleotides read TGCAGTGCCACCCGAGGGGCCCCAAGCTCCTACAATGAGCAGTTCTTC.

This clonotype was counted a few times. Being one base from a much bigger clone, this may be a read error. This chain joins TRBV7-6 and TRBJ2-1; D is perhaps TRBD2 (6 bases). The tail of the sequence fits TRBJ2-7 better, so the J call may be wrong. CDR1 is SGHVS, CDR2 FNYEAQ, per germline. The CDR3 is 14 amino acids. CDR3 protein: CASSLGGAYNEQYF. The DNA of the CDR3 is TGTGCCAGCAGCTTAGGCGGGGCCTACAATGAGCAGTACTTC.

In its sample, this clonotype was seen many times. The V call is TRBV5-5, the J call TRBJ1-2; tentative D call: TRBD1 (6 bases). Trimming stripped 1 base from V and 2 bases from J, with 18 bases between. The CDR3 runs 17 residues. CDR1 and CDR2 (germline): SGHKS, YYEKEE (reference sequence). CDR3 bases: TGTGCCAGCAGCTTGCTACAGGGTCCCAATCCAAACTATGGCTACACCTTC. This translates into CASSLLQGPNPNYGYTF. The full variable domain, rest sourced from reference TRBV5-5 and TRBJ1-2, is DAGVTQSPTHLIKTRGQQVTLRCSPISGHKSVSWYQQVLGQGPQFIFQYYEKEERGRGNFPDRFSARQFPNYSSELNVNALLLGDSALYLCASSLLQGPNPNYGYTFGSGTRLTVV.

The gene calls are TRBV20-1 and TRBJ2-5, with TRBD2 matching over 7 bases. V lost 4 bases to trimming and J lost 5 bases; unmatched junction nucleotides: 13. CDR1 DFQATT and CDR2 SNEGSKA come from the germline V gene (reference sequence). The CDR3 is made up of 15 amino acids. CDR3: CSAIPGGRPYETQYF. The CDR3 DNA is TGCAGTGCTATTCCGGGAGGCCGACCTTACGAGACCCAGTACTTC.

This clonotype was seen repeatedly, ten times or more. The chain combines TRBV7-3 with TRBJ2-6, with 9 nucleotides matching TRBD1. Trimming removed 5 bases from V and 4 bases from J; junction bases left unmatched: 9. The germline CDR1 and CDR2 sequences are SGHTA and FQGTGA. This CDR3 has 17 amino acids. The CDR3 region has the DNA TGTGCCAGCAGCGGGACAGGGTTGCGTTGGGGGGCCAACGTCCTGACTTTC. Residues: CASSGTGLRWGANVLTF.

Worth noting for this clonotype: A junction boundary mismatches the germline segment, possibly from a read error. The genes are TRBV3-1 and TRBJ1-1; tentative D call: TRBD1 (5 bases). This CDR3 spans 14 amino acids. The germline CDR1 and CDR2 sequences are LGHDT and YNNKEL (reference sequence). In DNA, the CDR3 is TGTACCAGCAGCCTCGAGGAGGGGAGGACTGAAGCTTTCTTT. It codes for CTSSLEEGRTEAFF.

With respect to this clonotype: A single base separates this from a much larger clone, so it may be a read error. The V call is TRBV15, the J call TRBJ1-2; D unresolved. Germline-derived CDR1 and CDR2 are LNHNV and YYDKDF (reference sequence). The CDR3 contains 12 residues. The CDR3: CATSREDYGCTF. The CDR3 DNA reads as TGTGCCACCAGCAGAGAGGACTATGGCTGCACCTTC.

This clonotype was detected ten times or more. The chain employs TRBV7-2 and TRBJ2-1; TRBD2 matches at 10 bases. The DNA end is more similar to TRBJ2-7, so the J call may be wrong. The CDR3 has 16 amino acids. Germline CDR1 reads SGHTA; CDR2 reads FQGNSA. Here the CDR3 DNA reads TGTGCCAGCAGCCCCGGTAGCGGGGGGATCTACAATGAGCAGTACTTC. Amino acids: CASSPGSGGIYNEQYF.

Only one count was recorded for this clonotype. A single base separates this from a much larger clone, so it may be a read error. The J gene is TRBJ2-5, the V gene TRBV7-6, with D tentatively TRBD2 (5 bases). V lost 0 bases and J lost 11, with 13 bases in between. The CDR3 is 13 amino acids. CDR1 is SGHVS and CDR2 is FNYEAQ in the germline V gene. CDR3 bases: TGTGCCAGCAGCTTAGCGTCCGACTACGGGCAGTACTTC. It specifies CASSLASDYGQYF.